The 20 T cell receptor beta chains presented below share a single source sample, sequenced in a study of CD8 T cells in Susac syndrome. With random hexamers, reverse transcription was performed on about 0.5 to 1 ug of RNA. TCRdb used MiXCR to reprocess the immunoSEQ multiplex PCR reads, holding one entry per CDR3 protein. The sample includes 150,000 to 200,000 distinct CDR3 sequences, around 94% of them seen just once. Sample: CD4+ T cells from PBMCs. The receptors shown here come from a human donor with multiple sclerosis.

The rearrangement uses TRBV18 and TRBJ2-4, with TRBD1 identical over 12 bases. Unmatched junction bases numbered 4, after V lost 3 bases and J lost 7 bases. Germline CDR1 and CDR2: KGHSH and LQKENI. This CDR3 is 15 amino acids long. Here the CDR3 reads CASSPYGTGGNIQYF. The CDR3 coding sequence is TGTGCCAGCTCACCGTACGGGACAGGGGGCAACATTCAGTACTTC.

The V call is TRBV5-1, the J call TRBJ2-7; 9 bases align to TRBD2. Germline assignment: CDR1 SGHRS and CDR2 YFSETQ. With V trimmed by 2 bases and J by 5 bases, 2 bases remained unmatched. CDR3 length: 13 amino acids. The CDR3 spells CASSFSGSHEQYF. The CDR3 nucleotides read TGCGCCAGCAGCTTTAGCGGGAGTCACGAGCAGTACTTC.

The chain has TRBV29-1 and TRBJ2-5, with TRBD1 identical over 7 bases. Germline-derived CDR1 and CDR2 are SQVTM and ANQGSEA. Germline trimming cut 7 bases from V and 5 bases from J; bases unmatched to any gene: 7. The CDR3 is made up of 12 amino acids. CDR3 coding DNA: TGCAGCGGGACAGGTGGCTCGGAGACCCAGTACTTC. Translation gives CSGTGGSETQYF.

The rearrangement links TRBV19 to TRBJ2-1, with 7 positions matching TRBD2. Germline assignment: CDR1 LNHDA and CDR2 SQIVND (reference sequence). V dropped 1 base and J dropped 7; count of bases not matched to a gene: 4. The CDR3 extends over 14 amino acids. CDR3 region: CASSIGGRGNEQFF. CDR3 coding DNA: TGTGCCAGTAGTATAGGCGGGAGAGGTAATGAGCAGTTCTTC.

This rearrangement joins TRBV6-2 or TRBV6-3 to TRBJ2-1; 8 nucleotides agree with TRBD2. V shed 10 bases, J shed 5 bases, and the junction held 10 bases outside the gene matches. The CDR3 totals 14 residues. Germline values: CDR1 MNHEY, CDR2 SVGEGT. CDR3 coding DNA: TGTGCCACCCGGGGGACTAGACGAAACAATGAGCAGTTCTTC. Amino acids: CATRGTRRNNEQFF.

This clonotype showed up just once. V and J are TRBV4-3 and TRBJ2-7, with D possibly TRBD2 on 5 matching bases. V lost 3 bases, J lost 6 bases, and 15 bases lay in between. Germline V gene lookup returns CDR1 LGHNA and CDR2 YSLEER. This CDR3 is 14 amino acids long. The CDR3 region is CASSHTKAAGEQYF. CDR3 DNA sequence: TGCGCCAGCAGCCACACTAAAGCCGCGGGCGAGCAGTACTTC.

J is TRBJ2-3 and V is TRBV7-7, with D hard to call. The CDR3 is made up of 15 amino acids. CDR1 and CDR2 from the germline V gene are SSHAT and FNYEAQ (reference sequence). The ends were cut back, 1 base at V and 3 bases at J, with 11 bases in the middle. The CDR3 sequence is CASSLGREGTDTQYF. Here the CDR3 DNA reads TGTGCCAGCAGCTTAGGAAGGGAAGGAACAGATACGCAGTATTTT.

Notes on this clonotype: At one boundary the junction diverges from the germline segment, which might be a read error. The chain has TRBV9 and TRBJ2-3, with D perhaps TRBD1 or TRBD2 (5 bases each). The CDR3 loop spans 13 amino acids. Per the germline V gene, CDR1 is SGDLS and CDR2 is YYNGEE. Written as DNA, the CDR3 is TGTGCCAGCACCTACGGGCCTGGGGGTCTGCATCTTTTT. Translating gives CASTYGPGGLHLF. The entire variable domain, with the rest obtained from reference TRBV9 and TRBJ2-3, is as follows: DSGVTQTPKHLITATGQRVTLRCSPRSGDLSVYWYQQSLDQGLQFLIQYYNGEERAKGNILERFSAQQFPDLHSELNLSSLELGDSALYFCASTYGPGGLHLFGPGTRLTVL.

The rearrangement joins TRBV6-5 to TRBJ1-2; D is unresolved. The CDR3 extends over 12 amino acids. In germline, CDR1 is MNHEY, CDR2 SVGAGI. Trimming cost V 0 bases and J 10 bases, with 9 bases left between them. The DNA for the CDR3 is TGTGCCAGCAGTTACTCTAACGGTTTCTACACCTTC. Protein product: CASSYSNGFYTF.

This chain links TRBV29-1 with TRBJ1-2; 9 bases line up with TRBD1. Losses at the gene ends were 6 bases for V and 2 bases for J; bases not matched to a gene: 4. The CDR3 extends over 13 amino acids. Germline assignment: CDR1 SQVTM and CDR2 ANQGSEA. CDR3 region: CSVGQGPNYGYTF. The CDR3 region has the DNA TGCAGCGTGGGACAGGGACCAAACTATGGCTACACCTTC.

This chain joins TRBV11-2 and TRBJ2-2; 8 positions agree with TRBD1. V trimming: 5 bases; J trimming: 3 bases; junction bases outside the gene matches: 5. CDR1 and CDR2 (germline): SGHAT, FQNNGV. This CDR3 contains 15 residues. CDR3 amino acids: CASSEQGVYTGELFF. The CDR3 DNA reads as TGTGCCAGCAGCGAACAGGGGGTGTACACCGGGGAGCTGTTTTTT.

J is TRBJ1-1 and V is TRBV7-9; 8 bases match TRBD1. CDR3 length: 13 residues. In germline, CDR1 is SEHNR, CDR2 FQNEAQ (reference sequence). V shed 3 bases and J 6 bases; nucleotides not matched to a gene: 3. CDR3 nucleotide sequence: TGTGCCAGCAGCTTCGACAGGGGTGCTGAAGCTTTCTTT. It encodes CASSFDRGAEAFF.

This chain links TRBV5-1 with TRBJ2-7; D is possibly TRBD2 (6 bases). This CDR3 has 15 amino acids. Germline CDR1 reads SGHRS; CDR2 reads YFSETQ. Trimming removed 0 bases at V and 2 bases at J, with 12 bases between. The CDR3 reads CASSLATGVAYEQYF. The CDR3 coding sequence is TGCGCCAGCAGCTTGGCTACGGGAGTGGCCTACGAGCAGTACTTC.

The chain couples TRBV7-2 to TRBJ1-2; no clear D. This CDR3 is built from 14 residues. The ends were cut back, 3 bases at V and 7 bases at J, with 15 bases in the middle. The germline V gene has CDR1 SGHTA and CDR2 FQGNSA. CDR3 sequence reads: CASSFKGLLSGYTF. The CDR3 region has the DNA TGTGCCAGCAGCTTTAAGGGTTTACTTTCTGGCTACACCTTC.

This sequence joins TRBV27 and TRBJ2-5; weak D call: TRBD1 (6 bases). V was cut by 6 bases and J by 4 bases, with 15 bases left in between. Germline loops: CDR1 MNHEY, CDR2 SMNVEV (reference sequence). This CDR3 region has 14 residues. The CDR3 loop is CASSGPDRPETQYF. DNA of the CDR3: TGTGCCAGCAGCGGACCCGACAGGCCAGAGACCCAGTACTTC.

This clonotype was counted a single time. This rearrangement joins TRBV5-8 to TRBJ2-4; D might be TRBD1 (5 bases). This CDR3 is built from 18 residues. Germline V gene data show CDR1 as SGHTS and CDR2 as YDEGEE. V lost 1 base and J lost 0, with 17 bases in between. The CDR3 DNA is TGTGCCAGCAGCTTGCTCCCTCCTTTGGGGCTAGCCAAAAACATTCAGTACTTC. It specifies CASSLLPPLGLAKNIQYF.

This chain links TRBV5-4 with TRBJ2-2, with TRBD2 matching 12 bases. Losses at the gene ends were 6 bases for V and 1 base for J; bases not matched to a gene: 7. The germline CDR1 and CDR2 sequences are SGHNT and YYREEE (reference sequence). CDR3 length: 17 amino acids. The CDR3: CASTAPGLAGNTGELFF. The CDR3 DNA follows: TGTGCCAGCACCGCCCCGGGACTAGCGGGGAACACCGGGGAGCTGTTTTTT.

This clonotype came up once. The J gene is TRBJ2-1, the V gene TRBV12-3 or TRBV12-4; D ambiguous. This CDR3 is built from 15 residues. V was shortened by 3 bases and J by 0 bases, with 9 bases between the two germline ends. The CDR3 sequence is CASSLMASSYNEQFF. The CDR3 DNA follows: TGTGCCAGCAGTTTGATGGCGAGCTCCTACAATGAGCAGTTCTTC.

Here the CDR3 reads CSARPRNYGYTF. CDR3 bases: TGCAGTGCTAGGCCTCGGAACTATGGCTACACCTTC. The gene calls are TRBV20-1 and TRBJ1-2; D call uncertain. This CDR3 region has 12 residues. The V end lost 3 bases, the J end lost 2 bases, and 7 bases lay between the germline ends. The V gene's germline CDR1 is DFQATT and CDR2 SNEGSKA (reference sequence).

The genes are TRBV7-8 and TRBJ1-1; D gene unclear. From germline, CDR1 is SGHVS and CDR2 FQNEAQ. This CDR3 comprises 13 residues. Trimming took off 5 bases at V and 0 bases at J, with 7 bases between the two ends. CDR3 nucleotides: TGTGCCAGCAGCGGGAGGGTGAACACTGAAGCTTTCTTT. Translating it yields CASSGRVNTEAFF.